This T cell receptor beta chain comes out of a study of CD8 T cells in Susac syndrome. The ends lost 5 bases at V and 2 bases at J; junction bases unmatched: 7. The length of the CDR3 is 15 residues. Germline CDR1 and CDR2: GTSNPN and SVGIG (reference sequence). From blood CD8+ and CD4+ T cells, TCR beta sequences were generated. RNA in amounts of about 0.5 to 1 ug was reverse transcribed with random hexamers. MiXCR, run by TCRdb on the immunoSEQ multiplex PCR reads, gives a single entry per CDR3 protein. The sample includes about 180,000 distinct CDR3 sequences, approximately 96% seen only once; the top ten take under 0.095%. The study, taken as a whole, reports: That the number of individuals in its TCR sequencing and HLA analysis was relatively small was acknowledged by the study.

On this clonotype itself: The target antigen is unknown.

V and J are TRBV30 and TRBJ1-3; 9 nucleotides line up with TRBD1. The source is a human donor with multiple sclerosis. The sequenced material came from CD4+ T cells from PBMCs. CDR3 DNA sequence: TGTGCCTGGCACAACAGGGGGCAGGCTGGAAACACCATATATTTT. It encodes CAWHNRGQAGNTIYF.